This T cell receptor beta chain was identified during a study of T-cell reconstitution after alpha-beta-depleted transplantation in children. Broader study findings: Surviving recipient T cells and thymic progenitors underlay high day-60 TCRbeta diversity in some patients. About two months after transplant, alpha-beta T cells reportedly came from several hundred expanded graft clones. Most T-cell counts and diversity one year after the transplant came from T cells that were newly produced.

This clonotype was recorded at least ten times. Its specificity is unknown. It was with unique molecular identifiers that the TCRbeta library was prepared. Each CDR3 protein gets one entry after TCRdb re-called the PCR reads with MiXCR. Of roughly 240,000 distinct CDR3 sequences listed, 8.2% were seen once; the top ten hold 5% to 7%. J lost 0 bases, V lost 3 bases, and 5 bases had no gene match. Germline-derived CDR1 and CDR2 are KGHSH and LQKENI. This CDR3 contains 16 residues. The clonotype comes from a male patient between 10 and 17 years old who had a stem cell transplant for acute lymphoblastic leukemia, so the T cells may come from the graft donor. This sample comprised PBMCs, mostly from graft donor cells, obtained 180 days after TCRalphabeta/CD19-depleted stem cell transplant. This chain connects TRBV18 to TRBJ2-1, with 7 bases that match TRBD1. The CDR3 loop reads CASSPTGSYSYNEQFF. As DNA, the CDR3 is TGTGCCAGCTCACCGACAGGGAGTTACTCCTACAATGAGCAGTTCTTC.